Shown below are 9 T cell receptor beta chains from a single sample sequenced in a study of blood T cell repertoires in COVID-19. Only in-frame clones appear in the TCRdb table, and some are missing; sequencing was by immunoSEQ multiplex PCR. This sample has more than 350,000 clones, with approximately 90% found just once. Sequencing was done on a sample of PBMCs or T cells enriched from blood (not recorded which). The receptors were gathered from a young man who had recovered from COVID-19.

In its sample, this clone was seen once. CDR3 DNA: TGTGCCAGCAGCTCCCCGTGGAGAAACACTGAAGCTTTCTTT. Translation: CASSSPWRNTEAFF. The chain uses TRBV7-2 and TRBJ1-1; D is unresolved. Germline V gene lookup returns CDR1 SGHTA and CDR2 FQGNSA. V was shortened by 4 bases and J by 2 bases, with 11 bases between the two germline ends. This CDR3 has 14 residues.

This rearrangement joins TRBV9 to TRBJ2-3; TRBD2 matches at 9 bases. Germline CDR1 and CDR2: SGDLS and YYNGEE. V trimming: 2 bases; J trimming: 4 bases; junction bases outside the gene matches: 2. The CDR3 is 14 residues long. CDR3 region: CASSVGGGADTQYF. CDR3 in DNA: TGTGCCAGCAGCGTCGGCGGGGGGGCAGATACGCAGTATTTT.

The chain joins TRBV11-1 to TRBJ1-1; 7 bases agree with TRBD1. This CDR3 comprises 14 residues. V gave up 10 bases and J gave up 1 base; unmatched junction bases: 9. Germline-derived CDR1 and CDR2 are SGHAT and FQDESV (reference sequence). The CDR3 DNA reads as TGTGCCACCGAGAACAGGGGCGCGAACACTGAAGCTTTCTTT. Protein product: CATENRGANTEAFF.

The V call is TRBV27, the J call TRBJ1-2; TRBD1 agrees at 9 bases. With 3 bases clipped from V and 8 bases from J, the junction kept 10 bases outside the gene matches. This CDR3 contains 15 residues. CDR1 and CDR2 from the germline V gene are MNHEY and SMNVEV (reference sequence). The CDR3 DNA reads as TGTGCCAGCAGTTTCGGAGGGACAGGGTCCCACGGCTACACCTTC. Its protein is CASSFGGTGSHGYTF.

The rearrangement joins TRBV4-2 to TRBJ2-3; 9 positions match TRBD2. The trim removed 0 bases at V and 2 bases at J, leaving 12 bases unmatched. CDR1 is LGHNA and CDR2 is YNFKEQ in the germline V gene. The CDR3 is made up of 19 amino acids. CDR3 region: CASSQEKAGGYANTDTQYF. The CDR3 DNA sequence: TGTGCCAGCAGCCAAGAGAAAGCGGGGGGCTACGCGAACACAGATACGCAGTATTTT.

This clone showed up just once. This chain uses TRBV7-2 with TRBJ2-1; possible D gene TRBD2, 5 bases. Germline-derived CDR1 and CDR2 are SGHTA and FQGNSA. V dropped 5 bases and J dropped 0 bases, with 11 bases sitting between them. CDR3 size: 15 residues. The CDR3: CASSEQTSSYNEQFF. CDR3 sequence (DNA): TGTGCCAGCAGCGAACAAACTAGCTCCTACAATGAGCAGTTCTTC.

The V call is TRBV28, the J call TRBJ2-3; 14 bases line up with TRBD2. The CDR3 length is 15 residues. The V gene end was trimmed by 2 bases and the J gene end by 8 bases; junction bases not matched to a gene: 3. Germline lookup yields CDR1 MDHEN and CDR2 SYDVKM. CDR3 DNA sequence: TGTGCCAGCAGTTTAGAGGGACTAGCGGGAGCTACGCAGTATTTT. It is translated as CASSLEGLAGATQYF.

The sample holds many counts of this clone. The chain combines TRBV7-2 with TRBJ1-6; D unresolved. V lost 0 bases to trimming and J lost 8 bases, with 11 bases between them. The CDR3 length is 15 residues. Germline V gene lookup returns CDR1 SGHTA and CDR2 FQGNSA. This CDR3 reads CASSLALPRDSPLHF. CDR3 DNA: TGTGCCAGCAGCTTAGCACTCCCCCGCGATTCACCCCTCCACTTT.

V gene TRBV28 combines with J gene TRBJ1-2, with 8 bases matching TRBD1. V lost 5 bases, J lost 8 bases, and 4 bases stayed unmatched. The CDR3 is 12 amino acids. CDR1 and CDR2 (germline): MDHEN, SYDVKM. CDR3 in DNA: TGTGCCAGCAGTAACCCAGGGGGCGGCTACACCTTC. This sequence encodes CASSNPGGGYTF.